This TCR beta chain came from a study of blood T cells in healthy people across ages. This clonotype was counted between two and nine times. V lost 4 bases, J lost 7 bases, and 5 bases stayed unmatched. CDR1 and CDR2 (germline): SNHLY, FYNNEI. The CDR3 consists of 14 residues. A second PCR of 7 to 11 cycles used a sample-barcoded 5' primer and a J-beta primer mix. TCRdb itself ran the 5' RACE reads through MiXCR, one entry per CDR3 protein. The sample has roughly 800,000 distinct CDR3 sequences; roughly 25% are singletons. This same sample was also taken into another study, of T cells of mothers and their children.

This TCR came from a boy younger than 18 in good health. What was sequenced was blood. This chain connects TRBV2 to TRBJ2-1; the match to TRBD2 covers 9 bases. This chain's CDR3 is CASSVTSGRNEQFF. DNA of the CDR3: TGTGCCAGCAGTGTGACTAGCGGAAGGAATGAGCAGTTCTTC.